The 29 T cell receptor beta chains in this list originate from one sample, sequenced in a study of blood T cell repertoires in COVID-19. Sequenced by immunoSEQ multiplex PCR; TCRdb stores in-frame clones only, minus some. The sample carries about 330,000 clones, 86% recorded once. The sequencing input was peripheral blood. All receptors come from a woman aged 45-65 years with acute or convalescent COVID-19.

The chain carries TRBV6-5 and TRBJ2-2; D unresolved. CDR1 is MNHEY, CDR2 SVGAGI, per germline. V lost 6 bases, J lost 3 bases, and 5 bases lay in between. The CDR3 is 12 residues long. The DNA of the CDR3 is TGTGCCAGCAGCCTATACACCGGGGAGCTGTTTTTT. Translation gives CASSLYTGELFF.

The J gene is TRBJ2-7, the V gene TRBV9; 12 bases are a match to TRBD1. Trimming cost V 0 bases and J 0 bases; bases outside gene matches: 1. Germline V CDR1 and CDR2: SGDLS, YYNGEE. This CDR3 is 16 amino acids long. The CDR3 nucleotides read TGTGCCAGCAGCGTAGGGGGACAGGGGGCCTCCTACGAGCAGTACTTC. Its protein product is CASSVGGQGASYEQYF.

The chain combines TRBV14 with TRBJ2-2; 7 positions match TRBD1. This CDR3 is built from 14 residues. Germline CDR1 reads SGHDN; CDR2 reads FVKESK. The V gene end was trimmed by 2 bases and the J gene end by 6 bases; junction bases not matched to a gene: 3. The CDR3 nucleotides are TGTGCCAGCAGCCAACCACAGGGGCCCGGGGAGCTGTTTTTT. This encodes CASSQPQGPGELFF. The full variable domain, rest sourced from reference TRBV14 and TRBJ2-2, is EAGVTQFPSHSVIEKGQTVTLRCDPISGHDNLYWYRRVMGKEIKFLLHFVKESKQDESGMPNNRFLAERTGGTYSTLKVQPAELEDSGVYFCASSQPQGPGELFFGEGSRLTVL.

The chain couples TRBV11-2 to TRBJ2-3, with 8 bases fitting TRBD1. CDR1 SGHAT and CDR2 FQNNGV come from the germline V gene. V dropped 2 bases and J dropped 4; count of bases not matched to a gene: 5. CDR3 length: 15 amino acids. CDR3 in DNA: TGTGCCAGCAGCTTACGGACAGGGCTATCAGATACGCAGTATTTT. Translation: CASSLRTGLSDTQYF.

The V call is TRBV27, the J call TRBJ2-7; TRBD1 matches at 7 bases. Unmatched junction bases numbered 10, after V lost 6 bases and J lost 2 bases. The length of the CDR3 is 15 residues. CDR1 is MNHEY and CDR2 is SMNVEV in the germline V gene (reference sequence). The CDR3 DNA sequence: TGTGCCAGCAGAGCCGACAGGGAAGGTGCCTACGAGCAGTACTTC. It encodes CASRADREGAYEQYF.

The table lists this clone with a few counts. The gene calls are TRBV5-5 and TRBJ1-1, with 8 bases that match TRBD1. The CDR3 has 15 residues. The V gene end was trimmed by 0 bases and the J gene end by 1 base; junction bases not matched to a gene: 2. Per the germline V gene, CDR1 is SGHKS and CDR2 is YYEKEE (reference sequence). CDR3 bases: TGTGCCAGCAGCTTGGCCGGGACAGGGAACACTGAAGCTTTCTTT. Protein sequence: CASSLAGTGNTEAFF. The complete variable domain, with remaining parts taken from reference TRBV5-5 and TRBJ1-1, reads DAGVTQSPTHLIKTRGQQVTLRCSPISGHKSVSWYQQVLGQGPQFIFQYYEKEERGRGNFPDRFSARQFPNYSSELNVNALLLGDSALYLCASSLAGTGNTEAFFGQGTRLTVV.

The chain employs TRBV19 and TRBJ1-5; no clear D gene. The CDR3 totals 16 residues. V was trimmed by 2 bases and J by 3 bases, leaving 14 bases between them. Germline CDR1 reads LNHDA; CDR2 reads SQIVND (reference sequence). Written as DNA, the CDR3 is TGTGCCAGTAGTATAACCAGGTCTCCCCACAATCAGCCCCAGCATTTT. This gives the protein CASSITRSPHNQPQHF. Complete variable domain (other parts from reference TRBV19 and TRBJ1-5): DGGITQSPKYLFRKEGQNVTLSCEQNLNHDAMYWYRQDPGQGLRLIYYSQIVNDFQKGDIAEGYSVSREKKESFPLTVTSAQKNPTAFYLCASSITRSPHNQPQHFGDGTRLSIL.

The J gene is TRBJ1-3, the V gene TRBV28, with 7 bases matching TRBD1. The CDR3 consists of 14 residues. The ends lost 6 bases at V and 4 bases at J; junction bases unmatched: 6. Germline CDR1 MDHEN, CDR2 SYDVKM. CDR3 sequence (DNA): TGTGCCAGCAGAAACAGGGGATCCGGAAACACCATATATTTT. Encoded protein: CASRNRGSGNTIYF.

This chain uses TRBV28 with TRBJ2-1; D is unresolved. Trimming removed 1 base at V and 6 bases at J, with 7 bases between. CDR3 length equals 13 residues. Germline values: CDR1 MDHEN, CDR2 SYDVKM. The CDR3 loop is CASSLFLRNEQFF. CDR3 DNA: TGTGCCAGCAGTTTATTTCTCCGCAATGAGCAGTTCTTC.

The gene calls are TRBV7-9 and TRBJ2-2, with 10 bases aligning to TRBD2. The CDR3 is 16 residues long. Per the germline V gene, CDR1 is SEHNR and CDR2 is FQNEAQ (reference sequence). Unmatched junction bases numbered 7, after V lost 5 bases and J lost 4 bases. CDR3 coding DNA: TGTGCCAGCAGCGCCCCTAGCGGGAGAGTCACCGGGGAGCTGTTTTTT. This sequence encodes CASSAPSGRVTGELFF.

The chain employs TRBV7-7 and TRBJ1-1; D gene unclear. There are 15 residues in the CDR3. From germline, CDR1 is SSHAT and CDR2 FNYEAQ (reference sequence). CDR3 in amino acids: CASENSAGPDTEAFF. The CDR3 DNA sequence: TGTGCTAGCGAAAATAGCGCAGGTCCCGACACTGAAGCTTTCTTT.

The sample holds one count of this clone. V gene TRBV5-5 combines with J gene TRBJ2-2; weak D call: TRBD1 (5 bases). This CDR3 is 16 amino acids long. Germline-derived CDR1 and CDR2 are SGHKS and YYEKEE (reference sequence). The germline V and J ends were trimmed by 4 bases and 4 bases, with 17 bases remaining between them. The CDR3 region has the DNA TGTGCCAGCAGCGCTCGCAGGGTTCTGGGCACCGGGGAGCTGTTTTTT. This gives the protein CASSARRVLGTGELFF.

V gene TRBV29-1 combines with J gene TRBJ2-5; 11 positions match TRBD1. Germline values: CDR1 SQVTM, CDR2 ANQGSEA. The length of the CDR3 is 15 residues. The ends lost 5 bases at V and 4 bases at J; junction bases unmatched: 9. The CDR3 DNA reads TGCAGCGTTCAAGGGACAGGGGGAGGGGGAGAGACCCAGTACTTC. Translating gives CSVQGTGGGGETQYF.

The chain employs TRBV9 and TRBJ2-5, with 13 bases identical to TRBD2. This CDR3 is built from 17 residues. V lost 4 bases and J lost 5; bases outside the gene matches: 11. From germline, CDR1 is SGDLS and CDR2 YYNGEE. The CDR3 DNA reads as TGTGCCAGCAGCCCCCAACTAGCGGGAGGGCCGGGGGAGACCCAGTACTTC. Translation: CASSPQLAGGPGETQYF.

V gene TRBV7-3 combines with J gene TRBJ2-3, with 9 bases identical to TRBD1. From germline, CDR1 is SGHTA and CDR2 FQGTGA. This CDR3 region has 14 residues. The J segment lost 7 bases and the V segment lost 4 bases, leaving 6 bases of the junction unmatched. The CDR3 DNA is TGTGCCAGCAGCTGGGGACAGGGTCGGAATACGCAGTATTTT. It translates to CASSWGQGRNTQYF.

This chain links TRBV11-2 with TRBJ2-1; no reliable D call. There are 11 residues in the CDR3. Trimming removed 4 bases from V and 10 bases from J, with 8 bases in between. CDR1 and CDR2 from the germline V gene are SGHAT and FQNNGV. The CDR3 loop reads CASSYAREQFF. DNA for the CDR3: TGTGCCAGCAGCTACGCGAGGGAGCAGTTCTTC. Supplemented by reference TRBV11-2 and TRBJ2-1, the full variable domain reads EAGVAQSPRYKIIEKRQSVAFWCNPISGHATLYWYQQILGQGPKLLIQFQNNGVVDDSQLPKDRFSAERLKGVDSTLKIQPAKLEDSAVYLCASSYAREQFFGPGTRLTVL.

The chain employs TRBV4-2 and TRBJ2-1, with 7 bases identical to TRBD1. The J segment lost 3 bases and the V segment lost 2 bases, leaving 7 bases of the junction unmatched. Germline CDR1 and CDR2: LGHNA and YNFKEQ. The CDR3 covers 16 residues. Here the CDR3 DNA reads TGTGCCAGCAGCCAACCCGACAGGGAACTCTACAATGAGCAGTTCTTC. This codes for CASSQPDRELYNEQFF.

The chain couples TRBV13 to TRBJ2-7, with TRBD2 identical over 12 bases. The CDR3 has 14 amino acids. CDR1 and CDR2 from the germline V gene are PRHDT and FYEKMQ (reference sequence). After removal of 6 bases from V and 3 bases from J, the junction contained 3 bases not matched to a gene. The CDR3 bases are TGTGCCAGCAGTCTAGCGGGAGGGCGCTACGAGCAGTACTTC. Its translation: CASSLAGGRYEQYF. The full variable domain, with the rest looked up from reference TRBV13 and TRBJ2-7, is AAGVIQSPRHLIKEKRETATLKCYPIPRHDTVYWYQQGPGQDPQFLISFYEKMQSDKGSIPDRFSAQQFSDYHSELNMSSLELGDSALYFCASSLAGGRYEQYFGPGTRLTVT.

The rearrangement uses TRBV7-2 and TRBJ1-3; possible D gene TRBD1, 5 bases. The CDR3 covers 14 residues. The germline gives CDR1 SGHTA, CDR2 FQGNSA. V lost 5 bases and J lost 0, with 8 bases in between. CDR3 in amino acids: CASSLTVSGNTIYF. The CDR3 DNA reads as TGTGCCAGCAGCCTGACAGTCTCTGGAAACACCATATATTTT.

This clone turned up a few times. The V gene is TRBV18, the J gene TRBJ1-2, with 7 bases matching TRBD1. The CDR3 has 14 amino acids. The ends lost 8 bases at V and 6 bases at J; junction bases unmatched: 12. CDR1 and CDR2 from the germline V gene are KGHSH and LQKENI. The CDR3 DNA sequence: TGTGCCAGCGCACTTCGGACAGGCTGGGATGGCTACACCTTC. This codes for CASALRTGWDGYTF.

J is TRBJ2-2 and V is TRBV28, with TRBD2 identical over 7 bases. Germline V CDR1 and CDR2: MDHEN, SYDVKM. V lost 3 bases and J lost 1; bases outside the gene matches: 17. CDR3 length: 20 residues. The CDR3 region is CASSFGTPWPGGRNTGELFF. In nucleotides, the CDR3 is TGTGCCAGCAGTTTTGGCACCCCATGGCCGGGCGGGAGGAACACCGGGGAGCTGTTTTTT.

For the CDR3, the DNA is TGTGCCAGCATCCCATCGGGTTACACCGGGGAGCTGTTTTTT. It translates to CASIPSGYTGELFF. The chain has TRBV6-5 and TRBJ2-2; D gene ambiguous. In germline, CDR1 is MNHEY, CDR2 SVGAGI. V was pared by 7 bases and J by 3 bases, with 12 bases between. The CDR3 consists of 14 residues.

The V gene is TRBV19, the J gene TRBJ2-2; 9 nucleotides align to TRBD2. V was clipped by 4 bases and J by 6 bases; unmatched bases: 9. The CDR3 sequence is 16 residues long. Germline CDR1 LNHDA, CDR2 SQIVND (reference sequence). CDR3 coding DNA: TGTGCCAGTAGTACCATTAGCGGGAGTTTCGCCGGGGAGCTGTTTTTT. Its protein is CASSTISGSFAGELFF.

This chain joins TRBV18 and TRBJ1-4, with D perhaps matching TRBD1 (5 bases). V was cut by 3 bases and J by 4 bases, with 9 bases left in between. The CDR3 has 14 amino acids. Germline loops: CDR1 KGHSH, CDR2 LQKENI. In DNA, the CDR3 is TGTGCCAGCTCACCTGACAGTATTAATGAAAAACTGTTTTTT. Residues: CASSPDSINEKLFF.

This sequence joins TRBV5-4 and TRBJ2-7; D possibly corresponds to TRBD1 (5 bases). Trimming took off 0 bases at V and 7 bases at J, with 14 bases between the two ends. The germline V gene encodes CDR1 SGHNT and CDR2 YYREEE (reference sequence). The CDR3 covers 14 residues. The DNA for the CDR3 is TGTGCCAGCAGCTTGGGGGGCCAGGTGGGAGAGCAGTACTTC. Its translation is CASSLGGQVGEQYF.

CDR3 nucleotides: TGTGCCAGCAGCTTATACCCCGGGTCTAATGAAAAACTGTTTTTT. It codes for CASSLYPGSNEKLFF. The V call is TRBV7-2, the J call TRBJ1-4; the D is unclear. V lost 2 bases and J 3 bases, leaving 10 bases between the germline ends. Germline CDR1 and CDR2: SGHTA and FQGNSA. There are 15 residues in the CDR3.

The V gene is TRBV5-8, the J gene TRBJ1-5; D is possibly TRBD1 (6 bases). The CDR3 loop spans 14 amino acids. The germline V gene encodes CDR1 SGHTS and CDR2 YDEGEE. The V and J ends lost 2 bases and 11 bases respectively, with 17 bases between them. CDR3 sequence (DNA): TGTGCCAGCAGCTTATACGGGACATCCCCAGCCCAGCATTTT. Translating it yields CASSLYGTSPAQHF.

The chain recombines TRBV19 with TRBJ2-2, with D maybe TRBD1 (6 bases). The CDR3 has 13 residues. Germline V gives CDR1 LNHDA, CDR2 SQIVND (reference sequence). Trimming left V 6 bases short and J 7 bases short, with 12 bases between. The CDR3 DNA reads as TGTGCCAGTAGGGCACAGGGCCACGGGGAGCTGTTTTTT. Amino acid sequence: CASRAQGHGELFF.

The chain couples TRBV28 to TRBJ2-2; 7 bases align to TRBD1. Germline values: CDR1 MDHEN, CDR2 SYDVKM. The CDR3 loop spans 17 amino acids. Trimming cost V 7 bases and J 5 bases; bases outside gene matches: 16. The CDR3 DNA sequence: TGTGCCAGCACTATGGGTAGGGGGCGAGGTTCGACCGGGGAGCTGTTTTTT. Translation gives CASTMGRGRGSTGELFF.